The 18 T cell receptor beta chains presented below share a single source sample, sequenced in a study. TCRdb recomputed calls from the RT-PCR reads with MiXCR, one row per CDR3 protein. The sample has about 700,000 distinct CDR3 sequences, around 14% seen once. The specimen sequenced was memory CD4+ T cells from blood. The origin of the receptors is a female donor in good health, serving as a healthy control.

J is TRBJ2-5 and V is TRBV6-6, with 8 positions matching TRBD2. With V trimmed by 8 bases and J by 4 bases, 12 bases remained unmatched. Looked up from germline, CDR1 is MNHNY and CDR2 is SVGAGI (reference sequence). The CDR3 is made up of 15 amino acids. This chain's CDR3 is CASGLAKGGVETQYF. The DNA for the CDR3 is TGTGCCAGCGGACTAGCTAAGGGGGGGGTAGAGACCCAGTACTTC.

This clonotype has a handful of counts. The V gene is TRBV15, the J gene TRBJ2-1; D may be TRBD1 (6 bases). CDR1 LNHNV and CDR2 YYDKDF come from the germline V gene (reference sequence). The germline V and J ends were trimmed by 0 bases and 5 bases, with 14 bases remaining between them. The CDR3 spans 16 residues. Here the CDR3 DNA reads TGTGCCACCAGCAGAGAAGAACAGGGTTCCAACAATGAGCAGTTCTTC. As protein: CATSREEQGSNNEQFF.

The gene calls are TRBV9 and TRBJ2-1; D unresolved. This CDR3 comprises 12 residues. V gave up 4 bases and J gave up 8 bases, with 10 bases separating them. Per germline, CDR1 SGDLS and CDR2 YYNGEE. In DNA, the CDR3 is TGTGCCAGCAGCCCTCAGTGGGATGAGCAGTTCTTC. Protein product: CASSPQWDEQFF. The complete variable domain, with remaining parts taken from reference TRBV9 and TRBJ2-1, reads DSGVTQTPKHLITATGQRVTLRCSPRSGDLSVYWYQQSLDQGLQFLIQYYNGEERAKGNILERFSAQQFPDLHSELNLSSLELGDSALYFCASSPQWDEQFFGPGTRLTVL.

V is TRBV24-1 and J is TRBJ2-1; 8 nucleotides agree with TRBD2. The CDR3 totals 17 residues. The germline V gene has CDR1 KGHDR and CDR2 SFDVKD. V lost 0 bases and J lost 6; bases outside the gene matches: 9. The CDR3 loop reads CATSDLKAGGLPNEQFF. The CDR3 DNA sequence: TGTGCCACCAGTGATTTGAAGGCGGGGGGCCTTCCCAATGAGCAGTTCTTC.

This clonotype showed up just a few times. The CDR3 here is CASSLATSGGRYEQYF. DNA for the CDR3: TGTGCCAGCAGCTTAGCTACCAGCGGAGGGAGGTACGAGCAGTACTTC. The V gene is TRBV7-2, the J gene TRBJ2-7; D is possibly TRBD2 (6 bases). The CDR3 length is 16 residues. V lost 0 bases and J 4 bases, leaving 16 bases between the germline ends. CDR1 is SGHTA, CDR2 FQGNSA, per germline.

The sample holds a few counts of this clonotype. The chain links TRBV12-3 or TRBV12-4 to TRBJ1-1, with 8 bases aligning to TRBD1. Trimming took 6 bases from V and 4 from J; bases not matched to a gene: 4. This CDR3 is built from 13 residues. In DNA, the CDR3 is TGTGCCAGCAGCACGGACAGGGCCACTGAAGCTTTCTTT. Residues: CASSTDRATEAFF.

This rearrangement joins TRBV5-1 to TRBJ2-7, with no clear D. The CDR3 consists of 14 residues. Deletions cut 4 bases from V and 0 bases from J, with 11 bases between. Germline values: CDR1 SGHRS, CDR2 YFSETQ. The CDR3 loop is CASSRFDTSYEQYF. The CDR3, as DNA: TGCGCCAGCAGCCGTTTTGACACCTCCTACGAGCAGTACTTC.

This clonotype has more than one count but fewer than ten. The CDR3 loop is CATSDGPIFETQYF. The CDR3 DNA follows: TGTGCCACCAGTGACGGACCCATATTTGAGACCCAGTACTTC. V usage is TRBV24-1 and J usage is TRBJ2-5; D gene unclear. This CDR3 has 14 amino acids. V lost 4 bases and J 5 bases, leaving 13 bases between the germline ends. Germline CDR1 is KGHDR and CDR2 is SFDVKD.

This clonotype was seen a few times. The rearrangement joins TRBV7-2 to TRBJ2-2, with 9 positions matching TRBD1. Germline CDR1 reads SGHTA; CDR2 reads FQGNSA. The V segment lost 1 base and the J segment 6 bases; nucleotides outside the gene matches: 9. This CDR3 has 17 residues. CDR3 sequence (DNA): TGTGCCAGCAGCTTAGTTGGGGGGACAGGGTTTTCCGGGGAGCTGTTTTTT. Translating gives CASSLVGGTGFSGELFF.

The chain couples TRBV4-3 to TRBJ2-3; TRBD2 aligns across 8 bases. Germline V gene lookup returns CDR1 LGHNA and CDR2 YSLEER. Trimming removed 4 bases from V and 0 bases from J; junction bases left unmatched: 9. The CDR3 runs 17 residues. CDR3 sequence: CASSPGEAGASTDTQYF. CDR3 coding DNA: TGCGCCAGCAGCCCGGGGGAAGCGGGGGCTAGCACAGATACGCAGTATTTT.

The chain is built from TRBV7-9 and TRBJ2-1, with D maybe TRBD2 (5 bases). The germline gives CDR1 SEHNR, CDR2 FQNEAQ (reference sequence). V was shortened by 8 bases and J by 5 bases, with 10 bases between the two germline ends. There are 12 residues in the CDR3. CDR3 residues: CASETGNNEQFF. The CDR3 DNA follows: TGTGCCAGCGAGACGGGGAACAATGAGCAGTTCTTC.

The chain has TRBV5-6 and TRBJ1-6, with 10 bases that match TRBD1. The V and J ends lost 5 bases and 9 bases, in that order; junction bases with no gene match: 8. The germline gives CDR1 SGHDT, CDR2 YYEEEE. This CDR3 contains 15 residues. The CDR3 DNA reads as TGTGCCAGCAGGTCGGGACAGGGGAACTTTTCACCCCTCCACTTT. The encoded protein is CASRSGQGNFSPLHF.

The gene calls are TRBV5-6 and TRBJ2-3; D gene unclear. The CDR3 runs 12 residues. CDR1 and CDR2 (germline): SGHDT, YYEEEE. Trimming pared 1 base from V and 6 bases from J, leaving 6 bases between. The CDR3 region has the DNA TGTGCCAGCAGCTTGTGGTTTGATACGCAGTATTTT. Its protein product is CASSLWFDTQYF.

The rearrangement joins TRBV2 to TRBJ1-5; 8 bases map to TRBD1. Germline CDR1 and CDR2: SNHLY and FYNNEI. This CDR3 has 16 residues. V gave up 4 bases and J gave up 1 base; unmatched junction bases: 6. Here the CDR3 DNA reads TGTGCCAGCAGTGGTCAGGGGGCAAGAAGCAATCAGCCCCAGCATTTT. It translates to CASSGQGARSNQPQHF.

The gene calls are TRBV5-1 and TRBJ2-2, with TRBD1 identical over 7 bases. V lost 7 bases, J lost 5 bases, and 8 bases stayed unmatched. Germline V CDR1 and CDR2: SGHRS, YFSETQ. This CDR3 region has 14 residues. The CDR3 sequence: CASGQDSLTGELFF. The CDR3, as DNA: TGCGCCAGCGGACAGGACAGTTTAACCGGGGAGCTGTTTTTT.

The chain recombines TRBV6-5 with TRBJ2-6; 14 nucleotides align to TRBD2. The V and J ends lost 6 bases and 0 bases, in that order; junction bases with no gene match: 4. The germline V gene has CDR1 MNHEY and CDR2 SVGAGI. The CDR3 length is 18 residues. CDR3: CASRHGTSGSSGANVLTF. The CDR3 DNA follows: TGTGCCAGCAGGCATGGGACTAGCGGGAGCTCTGGGGCCAACGTCCTGACTTTC.

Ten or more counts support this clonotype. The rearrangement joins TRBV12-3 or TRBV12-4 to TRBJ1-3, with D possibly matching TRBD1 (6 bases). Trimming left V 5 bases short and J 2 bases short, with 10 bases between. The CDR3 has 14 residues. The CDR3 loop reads CASSNRVTGNTIYF. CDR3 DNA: TGTGCCAGCAGTAACAGGGTGACTGGAAACACCATATATTTT.

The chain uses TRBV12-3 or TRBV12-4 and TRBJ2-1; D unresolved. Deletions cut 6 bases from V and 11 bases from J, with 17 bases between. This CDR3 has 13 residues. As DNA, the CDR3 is TGTGCCAGCAGAGAGGCCGCCTCGAGGAAGCAGTTCTTC. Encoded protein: CASREAASRKQFF.